These T cell receptor beta chains were read from a single sample in a study of blood T cells in healthy people across ages. Using its own MiXCR run on the 5' RACE reads, TCRdb lists one record per CDR3 protein. The data show under 950,000 distinct CDR3 sequences, 22% seen once. Material: blood. The receptor source for this set is a man between 65 and 79 years old in good health. Both conserved end residues are part of each CDR3. A D gene is named only where the DNA matches it firmly. Expanded clones are given a class, and other clones once, few, many or no size at all.

D	size	V	length	J	CDR3	DNA
-	few	TRBV16	13	TRBJ2-1	CASSQSAGNEQFF	TGTGCCAGCAGCCAATCGGCAGGCAATGAGCAGTTCTTC
-	-	TRBV27	13	TRBJ2-7	CASSFREGSEQYF	TGTGCCAGCAGCTTCAGGGAAGGTAGCGAGCAGTACTTC
-	-	TRBV4-3	15	TRBJ1-5	CASSQEARNGQPQHF	TGCGCCAGCAGCCAAGAGGCCCGGAACGGGCAGCCCCAGCATTTT
TRBD1	-	TRBV12-3/TRBV12-4	17	TRBJ2-7	CASSRKKDRGNSYEQYF	TGTGCCAGCAGCCGCAAGAAAGACAGGGGGAACTCCTACGAGCAGTACTTC
TRBD2	-	TRBV20-1	17	TRBJ2-1	CSARGGRSGGDYNEQFF	TGCAGTGCTAGAGGGGGGCGAAGCGGGGGGGACTACAATGAGCAGTTCTTC
TRBD1	few	TRBV5-1	14	TRBJ2-1	CASSWDRGSGEQFF	TGCGCCAGCAGCTGGGACAGGGGGTCGGGTGAGCAGTTCTTC
-	-	TRBV20-1	9	TRBJ2-5	CSAGETQYF	TGCAGTGCCGGGGAGACCCAGTACTTC
-	-	TRBV3-1	16	TRBJ2-7	CASSQMPASSYNEQYF	TGTGCCAGCAGCCAAATGCCGGCCAGCTCCTACAATGAGCAGTACTTC
-	-	TRBV29-1	12	TRBJ1-1	CSVEPGSTEAFF	TGCAGCGTTGAACCGGGGAGCACTGAAGCTTTCTTT
-	few	TRBV20-1	15	TRBJ2-4	CSAPPYDPPGNIQYF	TGCAGTGCCCCTCCCTACGATCCCCCCGGGAACATTCAGTACTTC
TRBD1	-	TRBV18	17	TRBJ2-5	CASSPQLPGQAQETQYF	TGTGCCAGCTCACCGCAGCTTCCGGGACAGGCTCAAGAGACCCAGTACTTC
-	few	TRBV2	16	TRBJ1-5	CASSEGAARRNQPQHF	TGTGCCAGCAGTGAAGGGGCAGCCAGGAGGAATCAGCCCCAGCATTTT
-	many	TRBV12-3/TRBV12-4	12	TRBJ1-2	CASSDSLYGYTF	TGTGCCAGCAGTGACAGCCTCTATGGCTACACCTTC
-	-	TRBV5-1	17	TRBJ2-2	CASRGAAEAGNTGELFF	TGCGCCAGCAGAGGCGCAGCCGAAGCGGGGAACACCGGGGAGCTGTTTTTT
-	few	TRBV6-1	14	TRBJ1-6	CASSERGRVLSLHF	TGTGCCAGCAGTGAAAGGGGGAGGGTATTGTCCCTCCACTTT
-	-	TRBV5-1	14	TRBJ1-1	CAGSLASGQGQAFF	TGCGCCGGCAGCTTGGCCTCGGGGCAGGGGCAAGCTTTCTTT
TRBD1	-	TRBV5-5	15	TRBJ1-1	CASSFPDRRNTEAFF	TGTGCCAGCAGCTTCCCGGACAGGAGGAACACTGAAGCTTTCTTT
-	-	TRBV24-1	14	TRBJ1-5	CATSDSTGTQPQHF	TGTGCCACCAGTGATTCAACAGGGACACAGCCCCAGCATTTT
-	-	TRBV29-1	19	TRBJ2-1	CSVETGDSDSISSYNEQFF	TGCAGCGTTGAGACGGGGGACAGCGACAGTATTAGCTCCTACAATGAGCAGTTCTTC
-	once	TRBV7-8	14	TRBJ1-4	CASSFSVPTQKLFF	TGTGCCAGCAGCTTCTCGGTGCCTACTCAAAAACTGTTTTTT